The 7 T cell receptor beta chains below come from one sample, sequenced in a study of early T cells in non-severe SARS-CoV-2 infection. Each CDR3 protein is one row after TCRdb ran MiXCR on the 5' RACE reads. The table records approximately 81,000 distinct CDR3 sequences, around 6% of them present only once. The sequencing input was whole blood. The receptors were sampled from an adult who was a healthcare worker with PCR-confirmed SARS-CoV-2 infection or an uninfected control (not recorded which).

This clonotype was seen at least ten times. The chain carries TRBV20-1 and TRBJ1-6; possibly TRBD1 for D (5 bases). This CDR3 is 15 amino acids long. Germline V CDR1 and CDR2: DFQATT, SNEGSKA (reference sequence). The germline V and J ends were trimmed by 1 base and 2 bases, with 9 bases remaining between them. The CDR3 DNA reads as TGCAGTGCTAGAGGGGCAGGGACCTATAATTCACCCCTCCACTTT. Protein product: CSARGAGTYNSPLHF.

This chain uses TRBV4-3 with TRBJ2-2, with D maybe TRBD1 (6 bases). Germline values: CDR1 LGHNA, CDR2 YSLEER. The CDR3 loop spans 15 amino acids. V was cut by 0 bases and J by 4 bases, with 9 bases left in between. As DNA, the CDR3 is TGCGCCAGCAGCCAAGATCGGGACACCACCGGGGAGCTGTTTTTT. It codes for CASSQDRDTTGELFF.

This chain links TRBV7-2 with TRBJ1-5, with D hard to call. This CDR3 is built from 12 residues. The germline gives CDR1 SGHTA, CDR2 FQGNSA. Trimming took 5 bases from V and 4 from J, leaving 6 bases between them. CDR3 in amino acids: CASSQPNQPQHF. CDR3 bases: TGTGCCAGCAGCCAACCGAATCAGCCCCAGCATTTT.

The table lists this clonotype with a few counts. The chain uses TRBV4-3 and TRBJ2-1; 11 bases match TRBD2. The trim removed 0 bases at V and 12 bases at J, leaving 10 bases unmatched. Germline CDR1 and CDR2: LGHNA and YSLEER. The CDR3 totals 16 residues. The CDR3: CASSQDLASGRSMQFF. CDR3 in DNA: TGCGCCAGCAGCCAAGATCTGGCTAGCGGGAGGTCGATGCAGTTCTTC.

Only a few counts were recorded for this clonotype. The chain combines TRBV10-3 with TRBJ1-5, with TRBD1 as a possible D gene (6 bases). The V end lost 9 bases, the J end lost 5 bases, and 11 bases lay between the germline ends. This CDR3 is built from 12 residues. Per germline, CDR1 ENHRY and CDR2 SYGVKD. CDR3 coding DNA: TGTGCCATATCACAGGGTGATCAGCCCCAGCATTTT. Protein product: CAISQGDQPQHF.

The CDR3 sequence is CASSDDRRGTGANVLTF. The CDR3 DNA follows: TGTGCCAGCAGTGATGACCGGAGGGGTACTGGGGCCAACGTCCTGACTTTC. The chain has TRBV25-1 and TRBJ2-6; D may be TRBD2 (6 bases). Germline CDR1 reads MGHDK; CDR2 reads SYGVNS. V gave up 3 bases and J gave up 2 bases, with 14 bases separating them. There are 17 residues in the CDR3. Drawing the rest from reference TRBV25-1 and TRBJ2-6, the complete variable domain is EADIYQTPRYLVIGTGKKITLECSQTMGHDKMYWYQQDPGMELHLIHYSYGVNSTEKGDLSSESTVSRIRTEHFPLTLESARPSHTSQYLCASSDDRRGTGANVLTFGAGSRLTVL.

The chain is built from TRBV20-1 and TRBJ1-5; 7 positions match TRBD1. CDR3 length: 14 residues. V was clipped by 6 bases and J by 0 bases; unmatched bases: 5. CDR1 is DFQATT and CDR2 is SNEGSKA in the germline V gene (reference sequence). In DNA form, the CDR3 reads TGCAGTGCCGGGGACAGTCTTAGCAATCAGCCCCAGCATTTT. This encodes CSAGDSLSNQPQHF.